The next 28 T cell receptor beta chains were all read from a single sample in a study of blood T cell repertoires in COVID-19. Sequencing used immunoSEQ multiplex PCR; TCRdb keeps in-frame clones, though not all of them. The sample carries around 370,000 clones, around 90% recorded once. Specimen: peripheral blood. The receptor source for this set is a woman aged 18-29 years who had recovered from COVID-19.

This clone was picked up a small number of times. This chain links TRBV19 with TRBJ1-1, with a weak D call TRBD1 (6 bases). The ends were cut back, 9 bases at V and 5 bases at J, with 13 bases in the middle. Germline V gives CDR1 LNHDA, CDR2 SQIVND (reference sequence). The CDR3 runs 12 residues. DNA for the CDR3: TGTGCCAGCGGGACAAGGGGAACTGAAGCTTTCTTT. This sequence encodes CASGTRGTEAFF.

This chain uses TRBV4-1 with TRBJ2-1, with a weak D call TRBD1 (5 bases). CDR3 size: 21 residues. The germline CDR1 and CDR2 sequences are MGHRA and YSYEKL. Trimming shortened V by 3 bases and J by 0 bases, and 27 bases separated the two germline ends. CDR3 bases: TGCGCCAGCAGCCAGTCGCCTGGGGCCACCCTATCAAAGAGCTCCTACAATGAGCAGTTCTTC. Amino acids: CASSQSPGATLSKSSYNEQFF.

The rearrangement joins TRBV18 to TRBJ2-3; the D is unclear. Germline V gene sequence: CDR1 KGHSH, CDR2 LQKENI. The V and J ends lost 0 bases and 6 bases respectively, with 16 bases between them. The CDR3 contains 16 residues. The CDR3 DNA follows: TGTGCCAGCTCACCACCTTGGCCAGGTGATGGGGATACGCAGTATTTT. This gives the protein CASSPPWPGDGDTQYF.

This clone has only one observation. CDR3 amino acids: CATSSSGNTIYF. CDR3 sequence (DNA): TGTGCCACTTCTAGCTCTGGAAACACCATATATTTT. The chain recombines TRBV24-1 with TRBJ1-3; no clear D gene. Germline CDR1 reads KGHDR; CDR2 reads SFDVKD. This CDR3 has 12 residues. V lost 10 bases and J 0 bases, leaving 6 bases between the germline ends.

The chain has TRBV25-1 and TRBJ2-3, with D perhaps TRBD1 (5 bases). The V gene lost 3 bases and the J gene lost 3 bases, with 10 bases spanning the gap. Germline CDR1 MGHDK, CDR2 SYGVNS. The CDR3 has 14 residues. The CDR3 loop reads CASSDRAYTDTQYF. The CDR3 DNA sequence: TGTGCCAGCAGTGACAGGGCCTATACAGATACGCAGTATTTT.

This rearrangement joins TRBV13 to TRBJ1-2, with D maybe TRBD1 (5 bases). The CDR3 has 15 residues. Germline-derived CDR1 and CDR2 are PRHDT and FYEKMQ (reference sequence). Trimming left V 5 bases short and J 8 bases short, with 21 bases between. This chain's CDR3 is CASSPATGGRIGYTF. The CDR3, as DNA: TGTGCCAGCAGCCCGGCGACGGGGGGACGGATAGGCTACACCTTC. The whole variable domain, filled in from reference TRBV13 and TRBJ1-2, reads AAGVIQSPRHLIKEKRETATLKCYPIPRHDTVYWYQQGPGQDPQFLISFYEKMQSDKGSIPDRFSAQQFSDYHSELNMSSLELGDSALYFCASSPATGGRIGYTFGSGTRLTVV.

The gene calls are TRBV9 and TRBJ2-2; a weak D match, TRBD2 (6 bases). Germline lookup yields CDR1 SGDLS and CDR2 YYNGEE. The CDR3 length is 15 residues. V was shortened by 5 bases and J by 6 bases, with 17 bases between the two germline ends. The CDR3 region is CASRGERGLSGELFF. DNA for the CDR3: TGTGCCAGCAGGGGGGAAAGGGGACTGTCCGGGGAGCTGTTTTTT.

The rearrangement uses TRBV11-3 and TRBJ2-3, with 8 bases that match TRBD2. The CDR3 is made up of 17 amino acids. CDR1 SGHNT and CDR2 YENEEA come from the germline V gene. Trimming at V came to 1 base and at J to 0 bases, leaving 6 bases not matched to a gene. The CDR3 DNA sequence: TGTGCCAGCAGCTTAGGGGTCGGGGGGGCGAGCACAGATACGCAGTATTTT. Translating it yields CASSLGVGGASTDTQYF.

V and J are TRBV20-1 and TRBJ2-3, with unresolved D. Between the trimmed V and J ends, which lost 4 bases and 3 bases, there was a span of 5 bases. Germline CDR1 DFQATT, CDR2 SNEGSKA (reference sequence). The CDR3 consists of 11 residues. This CDR3 is CSATGTDTQYF. The CDR3 DNA is TGCAGTGCTACCGGGACAGATACGCAGTATTTT.

The rearrangement uses TRBV19 and TRBJ1-1, with 7 nucleotides matching TRBD1. CDR3 length: 15 residues. J was trimmed by 0 bases and V by 3 bases; bases with no gene match: 4. Germline CDR1 reads LNHDA; CDR2 reads SQIVND (reference sequence). The CDR3 sequence: CASSILDRVNTEAFF. CDR3 nucleotides: TGTGCCAGTAGTATCCTAGACAGGGTGAACACTGAAGCTTTCTTT.

V usage is TRBV15 and J usage is TRBJ1-2; D might be TRBD1 (6 bases). Looked up from germline, CDR1 is LNHNV and CDR2 is YYDKDF (reference sequence). The CDR3 is 16 residues long. V was shortened by 5 bases and J by 3 bases, with 19 bases between the two germline ends. CDR3 sequence: CATSGSRTAAYYGYTF. CDR3 DNA sequence: TGTGCCACCAGCGGATCCCGGACAGCCGCTTACTATGGCTACACCTTC.

This rearrangement joins TRBV9 to TRBJ2-1; TRBD2 matches 9 bases. The CDR3 covers 14 residues. The ends lost 4 bases at V and 3 bases at J; junction bases unmatched: 2. CDR1 SGDLS and CDR2 YYNGEE come from the germline V gene. CDR3 loop: CASSRLAVYNEQFF. For the CDR3, the DNA is TGTGCCAGCAGCCGACTAGCGGTCTACAATGAGCAGTTCTTC.

This chain connects TRBV7-2 to TRBJ2-7; possible D gene TRBD1, 5 bases. Looked up from germline, CDR1 is SGHTA and CDR2 is FQGNSA. V lost 8 bases, J lost 4 bases, and 12 bases lay in between. This CDR3 spans 12 amino acids. CDR3 in DNA: TGTGCCAGCTTTTGGGGCGGATACGAGCAGTACGTC. Amino acid sequence: CASFWGGYEQYV.

This chain connects TRBV6-2 or TRBV6-3 to TRBJ2-5; TRBD1 aligns across 9 bases. Germline values: CDR1 MNHEY, CDR2 SVGEGT. CDR3 length: 15 residues. The trim removed 5 bases at V and 7 bases at J, leaving 11 bases unmatched. The CDR3 sequence is CASSQRDRGARTQYF. The CDR3 DNA reads as TGTGCCAGCAGTCAAAGAGACAGGGGGGCAAGGACCCAGTACTTC.

V and J are TRBV4-3 and TRBJ1-1; D remains unclear. The ends were cut back, 0 bases at V and 3 bases at J, with 8 bases in the middle. The germline V gene has CDR1 LGHNA and CDR2 YSLEER. The CDR3 loop spans 14 amino acids. The CDR3 loop reads CASSQDLEYTEAFF. The DNA for the CDR3 is TGCGCCAGCAGCCAAGACCTCGAGTACACTGAAGCTTTCTTT.

The J gene is TRBJ2-3, the V gene TRBV5-6; D unclear. In germline, CDR1 is SGHDT, CDR2 YYEEEE. V dropped 4 bases and J dropped 1 base, with 13 bases sitting between them. The CDR3 covers 15 residues. The CDR3 is CASSTSSQGTDTQYF. As DNA, the CDR3 is TGTGCCAGCAGCACATCCAGCCAGGGCACAGATACGCAGTATTTT.

This sequence joins TRBV11-3 and TRBJ2-1, with D tentatively TRBD1 (5 bases). Germline lookup yields CDR1 SGHNT and CDR2 YENEEA. The CDR3 loop spans 16 amino acids. V was pared by 5 bases and J by 4 bases, with 18 bases between. CDR3 loop: CASSPRVGAVYNEQFF. In nucleotides, the CDR3 is TGTGCCAGCAGCCCGCGCGTAGGGGCGGTGTACAATGAGCAGTTCTTC.

The rearrangement joins TRBV25-1 to TRBJ2-7, with 7 nucleotides matching TRBD1. The V gene's germline CDR1 is MGHDK and CDR2 SYGVNS. Trimming cost V 2 bases and J 6 bases; bases outside gene matches: 7. The CDR3 covers 14 residues. The CDR3 here is CASSEAAGGGEQYV. The CDR3 DNA follows: TGTGCCAGCAGTGAAGCGGCAGGGGGTGGCGAGCAGTACGTC.

The V gene is TRBV29-1, the J gene TRBJ2-1; perhaps TRBD2 as D (6 bases). There are 14 residues in the CDR3. Germline CDR1 and CDR2: SQVTM and ANQGSEA. Trimming stripped 4 bases from V and 6 bases from J, with 16 bases between. The CDR3 coding sequence is TGCAGCGTTGCCGGGACTGGAAGAGTCAATGAGCAGTTCTTC. It yields the protein CSVAGTGRVNEQFF.

This chain connects TRBV10-3 to TRBJ2-2; 9 bases map to TRBD2. Trimming took 6 bases from V and 5 from J; bases not matched to a gene: 16. The V gene's germline CDR1 is ENHRY and CDR2 SYGVKD. CDR3 length equals 18 residues. The CDR3 sequence is CAISGTDGIAGVTGELFF. The CDR3 DNA sequence: TGTGCCATCAGCGGGACGGACGGTATAGCGGGAGTTACCGGGGAGCTGTTTTTT.

This clone turned up a few times. The rearrangement links TRBV27 to TRBJ1-2; D might be TRBD1 (6 bases). Looked up from germline, CDR1 is MNHEY and CDR2 is SMNVEV (reference sequence). This CDR3 has 17 residues. Trimming cost V 2 bases and J 5 bases, with 21 bases left between them. The CDR3 nucleotides read TGTGCCAGCAGTTTAGAACCTTCTGGGGGCGCTTGGTATGGCTACACCTTC. Protein product: CASSLEPSGGAWYGYTF.

This chain connects TRBV30 to TRBJ2-3; D is perhaps TRBD2 (6 bases). The V and J ends lost 3 bases and 6 bases respectively, with 10 bases between them. This CDR3 is 12 amino acids long. Germline-derived CDR1 and CDR2 are GTSNPN and SVGIG (reference sequence). In nucleotides, the CDR3 is TGTGCCTGGAGCGGGGGAGTCGATACGCAGTATTTT. Protein sequence: CAWSGGVDTQYF. Variable domain in full (rest from reference TRBV30 and TRBJ2-3): SQTIHQWPATLVQPVGSPLSLECTVEGTSNPNLYWYRQAAGRGLQLLFYSVGIGQISSEVPQNLSASRPQDRQFILSSKKLLLSDSGFYLCAWSGGVDTQYFGPGTRLTVL.

The CDR3 sequence: CASSPRPGLVETQYF. The CDR3 DNA follows: TGTGCCAGCAGCCCTCGTCCGGGACTAGTCGAGACCCAGTACTTC. The V call is TRBV7-2, the J call TRBJ2-5; 8 nucleotides agree with TRBD2. This CDR3 spans 15 amino acids. The ends lost 5 bases at V and 5 bases at J; junction bases unmatched: 10. Germline lookup yields CDR1 SGHTA and CDR2 FQGNSA.

This rearrangement joins TRBV30 to TRBJ1-1, with TRBD1 matching over 9 bases. Germline V gives CDR1 GTSNPN, CDR2 SVGIG (reference sequence). This CDR3 is 15 amino acids long. J gave up 3 bases and V 0 bases, and 5 bases lay outside the gene matches. In DNA, the CDR3 is TGTGCCTGGAGTGTACGGGACAGGGTTTACACTGAAGCTTTCTTT. This encodes CAWSVRDRVYTEAFF.

The chain couples TRBV7-9 to TRBJ1-4; tentative D call: TRBD1 (5 bases). V was cut by 4 bases and J by 2 bases, with 14 bases left in between. The V gene's germline CDR1 is SEHNR and CDR2 FQNEAQ (reference sequence). This CDR3 comprises 16 residues. For the CDR3, the DNA is TGTGCCAGCAGCTACCAGGGAAGTTGGACTAATGAAAAACTGTTTTTT. This translates into CASSYQGSWTNEKLFF.

The chain uses TRBV30 and TRBJ1-1; TRBD1 is a possible D gene (6 bases). Germline CDR1 reads GTSNPN; CDR2 reads SVGIG (reference sequence). This CDR3 has 15 residues. Trimming took 5 bases from V and 2 from J, leaving 18 bases between them. The CDR3 protein is CAWGARPGTNTEAFF. The DNA for the CDR3 is TGTGCCTGGGGGGCCAGACCAGGGACAAACACTGAAGCTTTCTTT.

The chain carries TRBV27 and TRBJ2-1; 9 bases align to TRBD2. The V gene's germline CDR1 is MNHEY and CDR2 SMNVEV (reference sequence). The CDR3 is made up of 13 amino acids. J was trimmed by 2 bases and V by 10 bases; bases with no gene match: 3. The CDR3 region is CATRLAAYNEQFF. In nucleotides, the CDR3 is TGTGCCACCCGACTAGCGGCCTACAATGAGCAGTTCTTC.

The gene calls are TRBV6-2 or TRBV6-3 and TRBJ2-3; 8 bases agree with TRBD2. This CDR3 comprises 16 residues. Germline V CDR1 and CDR2: MNHEY, SVGEGT. Trimming cost V 1 base and J 0 bases; bases outside gene matches: 3. CDR3 sequence (DNA): TGTGCCAGCAGTTACTTAGCGGGACGGAGCACAGATACGCAGTATTTT. Amino acid sequence: CASSYLAGRSTDTQYF.